A selection of T cell receptor beta chains follows, all from one sample in a study of early stage breast cancer tumors. Using immunoSEQ multiplex PCR, the repertoire was profiled, and TCRdb retains in-frame clones only, with some absent. The profile shows about 46,000 clones, more than 70% of them singletons. Sequences were obtained from blood. The receptor set was obtained from a person aged 35-50 years with breast cancer. Each CDR3 is given with its conserved first and last residue. D genes are given only for firm matches. The size entry is marked missing in some rows and otherwise reads once, few, many or a size class.

clone size	D gene	V gene	J gene	CDR3 protein	CDR3 DNA
NA	NA	TRBV5-1	TRBJ2-2	CASSPTSLRLGELFF	TGCGCCAGCAGTCCTACTAGCTTGAGACTCGGGGAGCTGTTTTTT
NA	NA	TRBV6-5	TRBJ2-1	CASSSTPWGEQFF	TGTGCCAGCAGTTCAACGCCCTGGGGTGAGCAGTTCTTC
NA	NA	TRBV18	TRBJ2-6	CASSGAFSGANVLTF	TGTGCCAGCTCAGGGGCGTTCTCTGGGGCCAACGTCCTGACTTTC
NA	TRBD1	TRBV10-2	TRBJ1-4	CASSDVQGQGDEKLFF	TGCGCCAGCAGTGACGTTCAAGGACAGGGGGATGAAAAACTGTTTTTT
NA	TRBD1	TRBV2	TRBJ1-4	CASSTGGIEKLFF	TGTGCCAGCAGCACAGGGGGGATTGAAAAACTGTTTTTT
NA	NA	TRBV6-4	TRBJ2-1	CASSDGPRDEQFF	TGTGCCAGCAGCGATGGTCCCCGGGATGAGCAGTTCTTC
NA	TRBD2	TRBV6-5	TRBJ2-3	CASRITAGHTQYF	TGTGCCAGCAGGATTACAGCGGGGCATACGCAGTATTTT
NA	NA	TRBV5-4	TRBJ2-7	CASSLDGHEIREQYF	TGTGCCAGCAGCTTGGACGGTCATGAGATCCGCGAGCAGTACTTC
few	TRBD1	TRBV27	TRBJ2-4	CASSETGGKNIQYF	TGTGCCAGCAGTGAGACAGGGGGCAAAAACATTCAGTACTTC
NA	NA	TRBV9	TRBJ2-5	CASSVGGGAETQYF	TGTGCCAGCAGCGTAGGGGGCGGGGCGGAGACCCAGTACTTC
NA	TRBD2	TRBV19	TRBJ2-7	CASSITGGSGTYEQYF	TGTGCCAGTAGTATCACGGGGGGTAGCGGGACCTACGAGCAGTACTTC
NA	NA	TRBV6-5	TRBJ2-4	CASSSRPEPRENIQYF	TGTGCCAGCAGTTCCCGACCCGAACCGAGAGAAAACATTCAGTACTTC
NA	NA	TRBV28	TRBJ2-2	CASGEEELFF	TGTGCCAGCGGTGAAGAGGAGCTGTTTTTT
NA	TRBD2	TRBV27	TRBJ2-3	CASRKEVLAGDTQYF	TGTGCCAGCAGAAAAGAAGTCCTAGCGGGAGACACGCAGTATTTT
NA	TRBD2	TRBV15	TRBJ2-7	CATSSPVGLAGVYEQYF	TGTGCCACCAGCAGCCCAGTCGGACTAGCGGGAGTCTACGAGCAGTACTTC
once	NA	TRBV29-1	TRBJ2-3	CSVELGRRSTDTQYF	TGCAGCGTTGAATTGGGACGCCGGAGCACAGATACGCAGTATTTT
NA	NA	TRBV21-1	TRBJ2-2	CASSKVTRVGTGELFF	TGTGCCAGCAGCAAAGTCACGAGGGTAGGGACCGGGGAGCTGTTTTTT
NA	NA	TRBV5-1	TRBJ2-6	CASSLDLGASGANVLTF	TGCGCCAGCAGCTTGGACTTGGGAGCCTCTGGGGCCAACGTCCTGACTTTC
NA	NA	TRBV6-1	TRBJ2-6	CASSERVSGANVLTF	TGTGCCAGCAGTGAGAGAGTCTCTGGGGCCAACGTCCTGACTTTC
NA	NA	TRBV6-9	TRBJ1-6	CASRDNSPLHF	TGTGCCAGCAGGGATAATTCACCCCTCCACTTT
NA	NA	TRBV5-1	TRBJ2-3	CASSWSGSSTDTQYF	TGCGCCAGCAGCTGGAGCGGCTCTAGCACAGATACGCAGTATTTT
NA	TRBD1	TRBV5-1	TRBJ2-5	CASRGGRGGKETQYF	TGCGCCAGCAGAGGGGGCCGGGGTGGGAAAGAGACCCAGTACTTC
NA	TRBD2	TRBV5-4	TRBJ2-2	CASSFRLAGAPGELFF	TGTGCCAGCAGCTTCCGACTAGCGGGAGCCCCCGGGGAGCTGTTTTTT
NA	NA	TRBV6-6	TRBJ2-7	CASSREPSYEQYF	TGTGCCAGCAGCAGAGAGCCCTCCTACGAGCAGTACTTC
NA	NA	TRBV5-1	TRBJ2-3	CASSFTDTQYF	TGCGCCAGCAGCTTTACAGATACGCAGTATTTT
NA	TRBD1	TRBV18	TRBJ2-2	CASSTGTVAAGELFF	TGTGCCAGCTCAACCGGGACAGTCGCCGCTGGGGAGCTGTTTTTT
few	NA	TRBV19	TRBJ1-2	CASSDDTYYGVYGYTF	TGTGCCAGTAGCGACGACACCTACTACGGGGTCTATGGCTACACCTTC
once	NA	TRBV7-9	TRBJ1-2	CASSLEEGRGYGYTF	TGTGCCAGCAGCTTAGAAGAGGGGCGCGGCTATGGCTACACCTTC
once	TRBD1	TRBV7-9	TRBJ1-2	CASSRQGPLLDGYTF	TGTGCCAGCAGTCGACAGGGCCCCCTTTTAGATGGCTACACCTTC
NA	TRBD2	TRBV6-1	TRBJ2-2	CASSEREAGELFF	TGTGCCAGCAGTGAGCGGGAGGCCGGGGAGCTGTTTTTT
NA	TRBD2	TRBV27	TRBJ2-7	CASSLRGGLAGGYEQYF	TGTGCCAGCAGTTTACGAGGGGGACTAGCGGGAGGTTACGAGCAGTACTTC
NA	NA	TRBV4-2	TRBJ2-7	CASSLAVGGYEQYF	TGTGCCAGCAGCTTAGCTGTCGGGGGATACGAGCAGTACTTC
few	NA	TRBV30	TRBJ2-6	CAWSVRTGANVLTF	TGTGCCTGGAGTGTTAGGACTGGGGCCAACGTCCTGACTTTC
NA	TRBD2	TRBV30	TRBJ2-5	CAWSVASSGRGEQYF	TGTGCCTGGAGTGTAGCCTCTAGCGGGAGAGGGGAGCAGTACTTC
NA	NA	TRBV7-9	TRBJ1-4	CASSPQGEGSNEKLFF	TGTGCCAGCAGCCCTCAGGGTGAGGGTTCTAATGAAAAACTGTTTTTT
NA	NA	TRBV7-8	TRBJ1-2	CASSFRGGNYGYTF	TGTGCCAGCAGCTTTCGGGGGGGTAACTATGGCTACACCTTC
NA	TRBD2	TRBV7-7	TRBJ2-3	CASSPDASGITDTQYF	TGTGCTAGCAGCCCCGACGCTAGCGGGATCACAGATACGCAGTATTTT
NA	NA	TRBV19	TRBJ1-5	CASSRSGNQPQHF	TGTGCCAGTAGTCGGAGTGGCAATCAGCCCCAGCATTTT
few	TRBD1	TRBV11-2	TRBJ1-3	CASSSTGESFSGNTIYF	TGTGCCAGCAGCTCTACAGGGGAATCATTCTCTGGAAACACCATATATTTT
medium-sized	NA	TRBV9	TRBJ1-1	CASSEGGEGWAFF	TGTGCCAGCAGCGAAGGTGGAGAAGGCTGGGCTTTCTTT
NA	TRBD1	TRBV6-1	TRBJ2-7	CASSEPTGWNEQYF	TGTGCCAGCAGTGAACCGACAGGGTGGAACGAGCAGTACTTC
NA	NA	TRBV6-1	TRBJ1-5	CASSAGGFSNQPQHF	TGTGCCAGCAGCGCCGGAGGATTTAGCAATCAGCCCCAGCATTTT
NA	NA	TRBV6-1	TRBJ2-1	CASGGASGYNEQFF	TGTGCCAGCGGGGGGGCAAGCGGGTACAATGAGCAGTTCTTC
NA	NA	TRBV5-1	TRBJ2-7	CASTLGTSSYEQYF	TGCGCCAGCACCCTCGGGACGTCGTCCTACGAGCAGTACTTC
NA	TRBD1	TRBV30	TRBJ2-7	CAWGDRRLFHEQYF	TGTGCCTGGGGGGACAGACGGCTATTCCACGAGCAGTACTTC
NA	NA	TRBV7-8	TRBJ1-5	CASSFSVNQPQHF	TGTGCCAGCAGCTTCTCGGTGAATCAGCCCCAGCATTTT